This TCR beta chain originates from a study of shared clonotypes between healthy human individuals. Overall study findings and caveats: Blood was the sole source, and tissue repertoires probably differ.

CDR3 size: 13 residues. The authors distributed each subset's genomic DNA evenly over several immunoSEQ plates. Amplification in unsorted PBMC replicate PCRs started from about 320 ng DNA, which equals some 29,000 T cell genomes. Only in-frame clones appear in the TCRdb table, and some are missing; sequencing was by immunoSEQ multiplex PCR. The top ten clones hold approximately 12% of a sample with fewer than 600,000 clones, 70% to 80% of them seen once. Concerning this clone: As yet, its antigen is unknown.

Each of the donors was a healthy adult who was HIV-negative and had not had a recent acute infection or vaccination. The rearrangement uses TRBV21-1 and TRBJ2-7. TRBV21-1 is marked as a pseudogene. The source of this sequence is a woman aged 40 to 50 in good health. Some clones in this sample may be carry-over from other donors' samples. Source material: PBMCs. The CDR3: CASSKSVGYEQYF. CDR3 nucleotide sequence: TGTGCCAGCAGCAAATCCGTAGGTTACGAGCAGTACTTC.